One TCR beta chain is described in this entry. The entry originates in a study of blood T cell repertoires in COVID-19. About the research overall: The analysed material was cDNA or gDNA that came from T cells, B-cell-depleted T cells, or PBMCs.

Assay: immunoSEQ multiplex PCR; the TCRdb copy retains only in-frame clones and omits some. The sample carries about 280,000 clones, approximately 83% recorded once. The receptor's source is a woman aged 45-65 years who had recovered from COVID-19. The sequencing sample was made of peripheral blood.

The CDR3 region has the DNA TGTGCCAGTAGTATCCCCTCCACAGGGGACTCCTACAATGAGCAGTTCTTC. It encodes CASSIPSTGDSYNEQFF. The chain uses TRBV19 and TRBJ2-1, with TRBD1 matching over 7 bases. This CDR3 has 17 residues. The J segment lost 0 bases and the V segment lost 3 bases, leaving 8 bases of the junction unmatched. CDR1 and CDR2 from the germline V gene are LNHDA and SQIVND (reference sequence).